This T cell receptor beta chain comes out of a study of blood T cell repertoires in COVID-19. Whole-study context: The United States, Italy and Spain provided the acute and convalescent COVID-19 samples. Nucleic acid was either cDNA or gDNA, and it came from T cells, B-cell-depleted T cells, or PBMCs.

After removal of 8 bases from V and 2 bases from J, the junction contained 11 bases not matched to a gene. The CDR3 has 16 amino acids. Germline V CDR1 and CDR2: SNHLY, FYNNEI. Study processing details: Amplification from reference gene primers served as the basis for estimated nucleated cell counts. The method was immunoSEQ multiplex PCR; TCRdb's version includes in-frame clones alone and lacks a portion of them. That table supplies the V and J calls and clone size; D and trimming were determined from the DNA. In the table there are a few hundred thousand clones, more than 85% of which are singletons.

The specimen was peripheral blood. The receptor was derived from a young man with acute or convalescent COVID-19. This chain joins TRBV2 and TRBJ2-3; the match to TRBD2 covers 9 bases. CDR3 nucleotide sequence: TGTGCCAGCTCCCCCGCCGGGACTAGCTCCACAGATACGCAGTATTTT. Residues: CASSPAGTSSTDTQYF.